This T cell receptor beta chain is from a study of OX40 agonist ivuxolimab in advanced cancers. At the level of the study: Three patients got partial responses; one had hepatocellular carcinoma and two had cutaneous melanoma.

The table came from immunoSEQ multiplex PCR; TCRdb's copy has only in-frame clones and leaves some out. This table holds 60,000 to 75,000 clones, around 88% found once. The CDR3 is 13 residues long. From germline, CDR1 is MDHEN and CDR2 SYDVKM. Trimming left V 10 bases short and J 0 bases short, with 11 bases between. The J gene is TRBJ2-3, the V gene TRBV28, with a weak D call TRBD2 (6 bases). The TCR originated in an adult with an advanced solid tumor such as melanoma, head and neck, liver or kidney cancer. This specimen was CD4+ or CD8+ T cells sorted from blood, taken in a trial of the OX40 agonist ivuxolimab. DNA for the CDR3: TGTGCCACCTCGGAGGGGAGCACAGATACGCAGTATTTT. Protein: CATSEGSTDTQYF. Filled out from reference TRBV28 and TRBJ2-3, the complete variable domain reads DVKVTQSSRYLVKRTGEKVFLECVQDMDHENMFWYRQDPGLGLRLIYFSYDVKMKEKGDIPEGYSVSREKKERFSLILESASTNQTSMYLCATSEGSTDTQYFGPGTRLTVL.